These T cell receptor beta chains were read from a single sample in a study of cytomegalovirus exposure and HLA in healthy donors. Profiling relied on immunoSEQ multiplex PCR, and the TCRdb table lists in-frame clones only, not all of them. Counted here are about 190,000 clones, roughly 80% occurring once; the ten biggest clones make up 0.25% to 0.3%. The sample was PBMCs. The source is a boy aged 5-17 years in good health and CMV-seronegative. The conserved cysteine and the conserved F or W are not part of the CDR3 here. D genes are given only for firm matches. Size tells how often a clone was seen (once, few, many) or the class of an expanded clone, and some rows leave it out.

TRBJ2-7,TRBV6-1,.,.,ASSEGETLLYEQY
TRBJ1-5,TRBV28,.,.,ASFREHNQPQH
TRBJ2-7,TRBV6-7,.,.,ASSLYHGPTGRPYEQY
TRBJ1-1,TRBV7-6,TRBD1,.,ASSEQLGQGSTF
TRBJ1-1,TRBV13,.,once,ASSFGRSVTEAF
TRBJ1-4,TRBV27,TRBD1,.,ASSGLDRGDEKLF
TRBJ1-1,TRBV30,.,.,AWSVGQNTEAF
TRBJ1-4,TRBV6-6,TRBD1,.,ASSGQGNNEKLF
TRBJ1-4,TRBV7-6,.,.,ASSFTGIGEKLF
TRBJ2-5,TRBV2,TRBD2,.,ASSEARTSGQETQY
TRBJ2-6,TRBV9,.,.,ASSVVVGSGAASGANVLT
TRBJ2-2,TRBV9,.,.,ASSPRRSLVTGELF
.,TRBV6-6,.,.,ASNPGGSSHEQY
TRBJ1-1,TRBV2,.,.,ASSGNSLNTEAF